One sample yielded the 4 T cell receptor beta chains listed below, sequenced in a study of OX40 agonist ivuxolimab in advanced cancers. Profiled with immunoSEQ multiplex PCR; TCRdb holds only in-frame clones, not every one. This table has around 31,000 clones, roughly 76% appearing once. The specimen comprised CD4+ or CD8+ T cells sorted from blood, sampled in a trial of the OX40 agonist ivuxolimab. The receptors originated from an adult with an advanced solid tumor such as melanoma, head and neck, liver or kidney cancer.

The CDR3 spells CASSLGSQNTGELFF. CDR3 DNA: TGTGCCAGCAGCTTAGGCTCCCAAAACACCGGGGAGCTGTTTTTT. This chain joins TRBV7-3 and TRBJ2-2; D unresolved. Germline V CDR1 and CDR2: SGHTA, FQGTGA. Trimming removed 2 bases from V and 2 bases from J, with 9 bases in between. The CDR3 spans 15 residues.

The table lists this clone with a few counts. The J gene is TRBJ1-2, the V gene TRBV21-1; the tabulated D call, TRBD1, remains unverified against the DNA. TRBV21-1 is annotated as a pseudogene. CDR3 length equals 13 residues. CDR3: CASSSGQGDGYTF. For the CDR3, the DNA is TGTGCCAGCAGCTCGGGACAGGGGGATGGCTACACCTTC.

This chain joins TRBV19 and TRBJ2-1; 8 positions agree with TRBD2. Per the germline V gene, CDR1 is LNHDA and CDR2 is SQIVND (reference sequence). The CDR3 is 16 residues long. J gave up 3 bases and V 7 bases, and 11 bases lay outside the gene matches. The CDR3 here is CASKSGSTLGYNEQFF. In DNA, the CDR3 is TGTGCCAGTAAGAGCGGGAGTACATTAGGCTACAATGAGCAGTTCTTC.

This clone was counted between two and nine times. This chain uses TRBV11-3 with TRBJ2-3; 11 bases line up with TRBD2. The V gene end was trimmed by 5 bases and the J gene end by 2 bases; junction bases not matched to a gene: 6. Germline CDR1 reads SGHNT; CDR2 reads YENEEA. This CDR3 has 16 residues. The CDR3 DNA reads as TGTGCCAGCAGCGAAAGACTAGCGGGACCCACAGATACGCAGTATTTT. Translated: CASSERLAGPTDTQYF. The full variable domain, completed using reference TRBV11-3 and TRBJ2-3, is EAGVVQSPRYKIIEKKQPVAFWCNPISGHNTLYWYLQNLGQGPELLIRYENEEAVDDSQLPKDRFSAERLKGVDSTLKIQPAELGDSAVYLCASSERLAGPTDTQYFGPGTRLTVL.